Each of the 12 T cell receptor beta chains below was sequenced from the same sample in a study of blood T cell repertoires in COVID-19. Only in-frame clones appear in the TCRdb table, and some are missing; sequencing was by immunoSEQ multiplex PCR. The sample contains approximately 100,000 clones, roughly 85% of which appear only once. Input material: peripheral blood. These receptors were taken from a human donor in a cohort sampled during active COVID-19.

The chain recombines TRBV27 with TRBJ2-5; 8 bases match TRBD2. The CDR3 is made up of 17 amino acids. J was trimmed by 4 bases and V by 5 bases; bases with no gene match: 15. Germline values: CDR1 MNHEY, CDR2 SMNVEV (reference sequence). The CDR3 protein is CASSLRAGTRRAETQYF. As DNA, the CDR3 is TGTGCCAGCAGTCTGCGGGCTGGGACTAGGAGGGCAGAGACCCAGTACTTC.

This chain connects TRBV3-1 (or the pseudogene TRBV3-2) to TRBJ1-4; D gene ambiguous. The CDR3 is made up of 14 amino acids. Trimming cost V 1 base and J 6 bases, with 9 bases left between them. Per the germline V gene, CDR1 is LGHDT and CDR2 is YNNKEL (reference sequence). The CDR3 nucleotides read TGTGCCAGCAGCCAAGGTTGGCCCTATGAAAAACTGTTTTTT. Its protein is CASSQGWPYEKLFF.

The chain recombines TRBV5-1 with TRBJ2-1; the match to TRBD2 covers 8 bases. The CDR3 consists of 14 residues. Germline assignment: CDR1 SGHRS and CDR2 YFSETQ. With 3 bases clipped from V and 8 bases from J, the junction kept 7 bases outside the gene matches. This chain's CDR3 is CASSYNAGGDEQFF. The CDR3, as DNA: TGCGCCAGCAGCTATAACGCCGGGGGGGATGAGCAGTTCTTC.

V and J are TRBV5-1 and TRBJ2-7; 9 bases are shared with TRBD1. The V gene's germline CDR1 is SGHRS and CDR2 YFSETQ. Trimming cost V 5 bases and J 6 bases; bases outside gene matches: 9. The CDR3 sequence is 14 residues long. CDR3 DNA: TGCGCCAGCAGGCCTGGGACAGGGAATCCCGAGCAGTACTTC. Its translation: CASRPGTGNPEQYF.

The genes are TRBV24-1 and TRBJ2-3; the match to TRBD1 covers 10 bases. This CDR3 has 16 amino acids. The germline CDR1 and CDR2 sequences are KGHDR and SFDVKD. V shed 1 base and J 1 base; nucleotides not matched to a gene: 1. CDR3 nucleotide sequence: TGTGCCACCAGTGATTTCGGGACAGGGGGCACAGATACGCAGTATTTT. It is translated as CATSDFGTGGTDTQYF.

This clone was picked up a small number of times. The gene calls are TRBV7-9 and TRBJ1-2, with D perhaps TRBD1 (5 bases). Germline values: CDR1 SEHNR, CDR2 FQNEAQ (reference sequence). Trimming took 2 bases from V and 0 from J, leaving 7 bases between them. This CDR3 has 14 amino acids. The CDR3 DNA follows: TGTGCCAGCAGCTTATTACAGGCTAACTATGGCTACACCTTC. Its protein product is CASSLLQANYGYTF.

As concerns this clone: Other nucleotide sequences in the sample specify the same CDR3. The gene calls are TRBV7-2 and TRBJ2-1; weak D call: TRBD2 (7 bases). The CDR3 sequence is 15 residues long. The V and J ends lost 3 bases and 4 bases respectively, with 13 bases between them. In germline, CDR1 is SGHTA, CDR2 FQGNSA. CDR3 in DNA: TGTGCCAGCAGCTTGGGGGGAGGGGGTTACAATGAGCAGTTCTTC. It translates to CASSLGGGGYNEQFF.

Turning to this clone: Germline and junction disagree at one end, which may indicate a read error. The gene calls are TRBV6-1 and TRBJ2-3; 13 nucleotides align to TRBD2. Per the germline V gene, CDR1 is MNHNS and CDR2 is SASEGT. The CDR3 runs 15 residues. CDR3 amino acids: CASSERVGTSGIWHF. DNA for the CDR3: TGTGCCAGCAGTGAAAGGGTCGGGACTAGCGGGATATGGCATTTT.

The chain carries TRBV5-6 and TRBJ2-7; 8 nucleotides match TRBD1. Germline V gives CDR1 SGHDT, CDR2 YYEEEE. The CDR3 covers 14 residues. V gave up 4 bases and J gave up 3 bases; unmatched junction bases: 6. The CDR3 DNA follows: TGTGCCAGCAGCGTGCAGGGGGCGGGCTACGAGCAGTACTTC. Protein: CASSVQGAGYEQYF.

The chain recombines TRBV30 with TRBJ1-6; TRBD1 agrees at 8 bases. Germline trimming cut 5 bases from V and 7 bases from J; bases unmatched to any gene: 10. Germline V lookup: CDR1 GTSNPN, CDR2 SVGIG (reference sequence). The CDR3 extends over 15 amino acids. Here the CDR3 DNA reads TGTGCCTGGGAGAAGCCGAGGACAGGGAATTCACCCCTCCACTTT. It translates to CAWEKPRTGNSPLHF.

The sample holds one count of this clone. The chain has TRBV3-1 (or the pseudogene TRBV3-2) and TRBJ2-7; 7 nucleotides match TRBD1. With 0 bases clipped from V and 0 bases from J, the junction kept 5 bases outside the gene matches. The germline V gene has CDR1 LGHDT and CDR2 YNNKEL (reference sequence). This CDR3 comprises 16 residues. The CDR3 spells CASSQDHGTVSYEQYF. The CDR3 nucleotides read TGTGCCAGCAGCCAAGATCACGGGACAGTCTCCTACGAGCAGTACTTC.

The CDR3 is CASSEQGNNSPLHF. DNA for the CDR3: TGCGCCAGCAGTGAGCAGGGGAATAATTCACCCCTCCACTTT. This sequence joins TRBV10-1 and TRBJ1-6; D may be TRBD1 (6 bases). The CDR3 is 14 amino acids. CDR1 is WNHNN and CDR2 is SYGVQD in the germline V gene (reference sequence). Trimming took off 2 bases at V and 5 bases at J, with 7 bases between the two ends.